A selection of T cell receptor beta chains follows, all from one sample in a study of blood T cell repertoires in COVID-19. Measured with immunoSEQ multiplex PCR; TCRdb has only the in-frame clones, and not every one. The sample carries under 150,000 clones, approximately 80% recorded once. Material for sequencing was peripheral blood. These receptor sequences come from a man older than 75 with acute or convalescent COVID-19. Both conserved end residues are part of each CDR3. Each record gives: J gene, V gene, CDR3 protein.

TRBJ1-2 | TRBV5-4 | CASSFEGVNGYTF
TRBJ2-2 | TRBV18 | CASSPLLLESTGELFF
TRBJ2-2 | TRBV10-3 | CATGQVSGGGGELFF
TRBJ2-5 | TRBV6-2/TRBV6-3 | CASSYLAEETQYF
TRBJ2-7 | TRBV19 | CANIRGTEYEQYF
TRBJ1-2 | TRBV10-3 | CAISESTGGYGYTF
TRBJ1-4 | TRBV3-1/TRBV3-2 | CASSLPDRGTNEKLFF
TRBJ1-5 | TRBV6-1 | CASSEPGQGIGQPQHF
TRBJ2-7 | TRBV7-2 | CASSIPGLALEQYF
TRBJ2-2 | TRBV5-1 | CASRGGSSNTGELFF
TRBJ1-6 | TRBV6-1 | CASSGRGSSYNSPLHF
TRBJ2-7 | TRBV10-1 | CASSELSTGGARDEQYF
TRBJ2-7 | TRBV6-5 | CASSLSGGGYEQYF
TRBJ1-5 | TRBV11-2 | CASSWGRGGNQPQHF
TRBJ2-7 | TRBV2 | CASSEALSGGASEQYF
TRBJ1-2 | TRBV28 | CASSSLDRVGGYTF
TRBJ1-6 | TRBV27 | CASRVGGSSYNSPLHF
TRBJ1-1 | TRBV4-2 | CASSQDLRTEAFF
TRBJ2-6 | TRBV5-6 | CASSFGHRSGANVLTF
TRBJ2-2 | TRBV5-4 | CASSSSRSGGTTGELFF
TRBJ2-7 | TRBV3-1/TRBV3-2 | CASSQDEGTYYEQYF
TRBJ2-7 | TRBV5-1 | CASSLGSGPNYEQYF
TRBJ1-4 | TRBV7-9 | CASSLALTENEKLFF
TRBJ2-1 | TRBV5-1 | CASSFGTGLYNEQFF
TRBJ2-7 | TRBV12-3/TRBV12-4 | CASSSFYEQYF
TRBJ2-2 | TRBV5-1 | CASSPRKGANTGELFF
TRBJ1-2 | TRBV5-4 | CASSPGQGLYGYTF
TRBJ2-7 | TRBV12-5 | CASGLAPGAGSYEQYF
TRBJ2-5 | TRBV6-4 | CASSDGAGEETQYF
TRBJ2-1 | TRBV9 | CASSVLNLGYNEQFF
TRBJ2-2 | TRBV12-3/TRBV12-4 | CASSRGGELFF
TRBJ2-3 | TRBV4-1 | CASSQDREGGGSTDTQYF
TRBJ2-6 | TRBV6-5 | CASNQQGSGANVLTF
TRBJ2-3 | TRBV7-7 | CASSLSPNTDTQYF
TRBJ2-7 | TRBV3-1/TRBV3-2 | CASSQVGLAGISF
TRBJ2-1 | TRBV21-1 | CASSKGIERKFF
TRBJ1-5 | TRBV20-1 | CSASGGLEAPQHF
TRBJ2-7 | TRBV7-2 | CASSPSSYEQYF
TRBJ2-1 | TRBV11-2 | CASSPRGNYNEQFF
TRBJ1-6 | TRBV30 | CAWSDDRPLSSYNSPLHF
TRBJ1-4 | TRBV5-1 | CASSDSATNEKLFF
TRBJ2-7 | TRBV6-4 | CASSPDRAGEQYF
TRBJ2-7 | TRBV7-2 | CASSSYTSEQYF
TRBJ1-4 | TRBV7-2 | CASSIQGGANEKLFF
TRBJ1-6 | TRBV3-1/TRBV3-2 | CASSFLRDRGNSPLHF
TRBJ1-2 | TRBV5-1 | CASRREVGLPPEGYTF
TRBJ1-6 | TRBV6-5 | CASSRSQEGSPLHF
TRBJ2-3 | TRBV5-1 | CASSRRWQPDTQYF
TRBJ1-1 | TRBV3-1/TRBV3-2 | CASSQQGVTEAFF
TRBJ2-7 | TRBV4-1 | CASSPGTGSREQYF
TRBJ2-2 | TRBV27 | CASRTFYRQETNTGELFF